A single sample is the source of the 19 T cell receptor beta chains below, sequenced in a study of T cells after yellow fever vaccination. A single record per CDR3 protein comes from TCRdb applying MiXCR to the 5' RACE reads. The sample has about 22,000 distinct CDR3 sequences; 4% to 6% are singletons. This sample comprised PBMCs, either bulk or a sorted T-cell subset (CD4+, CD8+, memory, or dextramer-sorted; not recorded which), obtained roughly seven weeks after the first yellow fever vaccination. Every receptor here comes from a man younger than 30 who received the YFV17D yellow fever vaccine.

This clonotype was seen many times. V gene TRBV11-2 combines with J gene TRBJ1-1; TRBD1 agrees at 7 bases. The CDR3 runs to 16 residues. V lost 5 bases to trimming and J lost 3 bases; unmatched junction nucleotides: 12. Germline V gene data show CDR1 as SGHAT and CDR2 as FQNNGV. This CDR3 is CASSPVQGKGDTEAFF. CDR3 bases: TGTGCCAGCAGCCCCGTACAGGGGAAGGGGGACACTGAAGCTTTCTTT.

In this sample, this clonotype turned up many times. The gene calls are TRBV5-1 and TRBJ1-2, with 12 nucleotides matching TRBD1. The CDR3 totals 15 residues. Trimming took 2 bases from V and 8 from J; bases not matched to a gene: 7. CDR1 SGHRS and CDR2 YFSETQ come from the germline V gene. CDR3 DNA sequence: TGCGCCAGCAGCTTTGTGGGACAGGGGGCGGCCGGCTACACCTTC. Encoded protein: CASSFVGQGAAGYTF.

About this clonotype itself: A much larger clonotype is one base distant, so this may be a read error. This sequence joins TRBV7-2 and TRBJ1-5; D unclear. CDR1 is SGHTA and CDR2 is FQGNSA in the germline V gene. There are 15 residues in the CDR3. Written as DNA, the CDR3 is TGTTCCAGCAGCTTAGTTGGAGATAGCAATCAGCCCCAGCATTTT. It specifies CSSSLVGDSNQPQHF.

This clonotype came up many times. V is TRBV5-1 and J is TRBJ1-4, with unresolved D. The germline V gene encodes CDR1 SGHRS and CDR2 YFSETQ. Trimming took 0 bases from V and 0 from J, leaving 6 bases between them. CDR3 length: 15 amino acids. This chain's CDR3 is CASSLDVATNEKLFF. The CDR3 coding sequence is TGCGCCAGCAGCTTGGATGTGGCAACTAATGAAAAACTGTTTTTT.

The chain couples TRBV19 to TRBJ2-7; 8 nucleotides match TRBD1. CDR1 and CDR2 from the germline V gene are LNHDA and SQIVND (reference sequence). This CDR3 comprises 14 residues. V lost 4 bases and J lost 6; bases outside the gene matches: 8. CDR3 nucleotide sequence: TGTGCCAGTAGTAGTGACAGGGGAAAAATCGAGCAGTACTTC. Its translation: CASSSDRGKIEQYF. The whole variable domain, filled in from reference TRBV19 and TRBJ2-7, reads DGGITQSPKYLFRKEGQNVTLSCEQNLNHDAMYWYRQDPGQGLRLIYYSQIVNDFQKGDIAEGYSVSREKKESFPLTVTSAQKNPTAFYLCASSSDRGKIEQYFGPGTRLTVT.

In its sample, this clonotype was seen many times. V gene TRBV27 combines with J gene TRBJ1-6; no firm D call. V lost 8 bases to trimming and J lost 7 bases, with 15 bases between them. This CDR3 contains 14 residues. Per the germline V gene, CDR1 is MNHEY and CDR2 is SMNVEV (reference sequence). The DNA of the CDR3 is TGTGCCAGCCGTCGGGCAGGCCTCAATTCACCCCTCCACTTT. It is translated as CASRRAGLNSPLHF.

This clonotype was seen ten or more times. The CDR3 DNA follows: TGTGCCAGCACCTTGACAGGGAGAGACATTGAAGCTTTCTTT. Protein product: CASTLTGRDIEAFF. The chain uses TRBV6-2 or TRBV6-3 and TRBJ1-1; 7 nucleotides align to TRBD1. Germline V gene lookup returns CDR1 MNHEY and CDR2 SVGEGT. CDR3 length: 14 amino acids. J gave up 7 bases and V 7 bases, and 12 bases lay outside the gene matches.

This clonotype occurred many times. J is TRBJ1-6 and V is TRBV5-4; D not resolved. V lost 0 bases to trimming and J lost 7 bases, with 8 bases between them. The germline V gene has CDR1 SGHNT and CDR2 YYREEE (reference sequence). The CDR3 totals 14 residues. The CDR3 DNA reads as TGTGCCAGCAGCTTGGGGGAGGGCAATTCACCCCTCCACTTT. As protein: CASSLGEGNSPLHF.

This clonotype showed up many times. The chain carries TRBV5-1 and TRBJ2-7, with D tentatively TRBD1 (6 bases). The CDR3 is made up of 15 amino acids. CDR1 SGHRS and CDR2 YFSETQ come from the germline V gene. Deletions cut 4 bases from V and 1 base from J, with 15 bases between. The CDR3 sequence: CASSRAEDSSYEQYF. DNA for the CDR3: TGCGCCAGCAGCCGAGCGGAGGACAGTTCCTACGAGCAGTACTTC.

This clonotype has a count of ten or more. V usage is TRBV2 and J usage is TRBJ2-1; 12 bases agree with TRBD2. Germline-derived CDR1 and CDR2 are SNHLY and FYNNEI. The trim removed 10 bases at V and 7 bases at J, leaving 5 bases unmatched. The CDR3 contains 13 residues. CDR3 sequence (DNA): TGTGCCAACCAAGGACTAGCGGGGAATGAGCAGTTCTTC. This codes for CANQGLAGNEQFF.

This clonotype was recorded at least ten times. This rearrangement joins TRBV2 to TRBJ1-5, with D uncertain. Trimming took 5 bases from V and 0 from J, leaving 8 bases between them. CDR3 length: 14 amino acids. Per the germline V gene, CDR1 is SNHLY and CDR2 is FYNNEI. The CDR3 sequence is CASSLAASNQPQHF. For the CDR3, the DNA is TGTGCCAGCAGTTTGGCAGCTAGCAATCAGCCCCAGCATTTT.

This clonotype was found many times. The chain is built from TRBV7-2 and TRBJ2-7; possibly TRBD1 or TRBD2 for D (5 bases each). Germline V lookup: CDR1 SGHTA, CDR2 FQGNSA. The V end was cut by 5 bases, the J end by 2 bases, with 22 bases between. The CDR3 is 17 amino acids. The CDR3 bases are TGTGCCAGCAGCCTTAGCTCCGGGACCACTAACGCCTACGAGCAGTACGTC. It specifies CASSLSSGTTNAYEQYV.

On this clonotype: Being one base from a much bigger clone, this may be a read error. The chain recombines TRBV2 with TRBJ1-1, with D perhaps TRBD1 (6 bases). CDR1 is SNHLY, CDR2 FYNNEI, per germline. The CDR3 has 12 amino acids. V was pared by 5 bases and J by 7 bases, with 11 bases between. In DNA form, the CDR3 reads TGTGCCAGCAGTTTGGACAGCGGTGAAGCTTTCTTT. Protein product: CASSLDSGEAFF.

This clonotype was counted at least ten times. CDR3 DNA: TGTGCCAGCTCACCAGGTGTAGGGGATTATGGCTACACCTTC. This translates into CASSPGVGDYGYTF. The genes are TRBV18 and TRBJ1-2; a weak D match, TRBD1 (5 bases). CDR1 is KGHSH and CDR2 is LQKENI in the germline V gene. V dropped 2 bases and J dropped 5 bases, with 12 bases sitting between them. The CDR3 covers 14 residues.

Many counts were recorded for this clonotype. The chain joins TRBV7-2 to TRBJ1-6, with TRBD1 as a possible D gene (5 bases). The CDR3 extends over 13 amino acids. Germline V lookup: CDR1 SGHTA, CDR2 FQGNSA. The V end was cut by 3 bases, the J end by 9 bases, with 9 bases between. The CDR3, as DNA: TGTGCCAGCAGCTTCAGGGATGGTTCACCCCTCCACTTT. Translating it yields CASSFRDGSPLHF.

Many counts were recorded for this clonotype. DNA of the CDR3: TGCGCCAGCAGCCAAGAGCCAGCGGGGGTATTAAAGCAGTTCTTC. Its protein is CASSQEPAGVLKQFF. This chain joins TRBV4-3 and TRBJ2-1, with TRBD2 matching 8 bases. This CDR3 is built from 15 residues. Unmatched junction bases numbered 9, after V lost 0 bases and J lost 11 bases. Germline V gene sequence: CDR1 LGHNA, CDR2 YSLEER.

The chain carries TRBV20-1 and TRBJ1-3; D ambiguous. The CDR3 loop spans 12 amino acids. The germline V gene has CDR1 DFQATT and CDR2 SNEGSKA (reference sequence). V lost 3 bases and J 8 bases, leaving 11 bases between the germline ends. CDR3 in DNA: TGCAGTGCTAGGCCAGGAAAGGACACCATATATTTT. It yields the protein CSARPGKDTIYF.

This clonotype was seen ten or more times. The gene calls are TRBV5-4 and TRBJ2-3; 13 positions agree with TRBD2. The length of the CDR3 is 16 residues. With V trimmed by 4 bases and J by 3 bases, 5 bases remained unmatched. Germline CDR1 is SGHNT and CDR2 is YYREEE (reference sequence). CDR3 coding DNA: TGTGCCAGCAGCAAACGGACTAGCGGGGGTACAGATACGCAGTATTTT. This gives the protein CASSKRTSGGTDTQYF.

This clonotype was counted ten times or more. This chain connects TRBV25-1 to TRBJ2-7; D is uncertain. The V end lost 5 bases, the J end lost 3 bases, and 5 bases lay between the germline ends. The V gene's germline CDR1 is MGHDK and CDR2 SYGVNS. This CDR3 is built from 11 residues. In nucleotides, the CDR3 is TGTGCCAGCAGTCTAATCTACGAGCAGTACTTC. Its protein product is CASSLIYEQYF.